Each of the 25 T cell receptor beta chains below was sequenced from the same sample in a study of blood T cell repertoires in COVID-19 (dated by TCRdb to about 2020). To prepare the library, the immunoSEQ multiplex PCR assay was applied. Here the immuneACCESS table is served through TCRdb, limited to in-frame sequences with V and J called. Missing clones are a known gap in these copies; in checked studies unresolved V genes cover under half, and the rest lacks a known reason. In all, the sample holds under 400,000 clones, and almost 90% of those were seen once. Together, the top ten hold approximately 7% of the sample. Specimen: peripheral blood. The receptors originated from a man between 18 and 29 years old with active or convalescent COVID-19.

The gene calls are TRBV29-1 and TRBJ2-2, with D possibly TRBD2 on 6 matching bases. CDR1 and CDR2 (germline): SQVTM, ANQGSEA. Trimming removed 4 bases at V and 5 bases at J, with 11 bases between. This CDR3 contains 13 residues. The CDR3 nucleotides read TGCAGCGTTGCGAGGGAGGATACCGGGGAGCTGTTTTTT. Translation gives CSVAREDTGELFF.

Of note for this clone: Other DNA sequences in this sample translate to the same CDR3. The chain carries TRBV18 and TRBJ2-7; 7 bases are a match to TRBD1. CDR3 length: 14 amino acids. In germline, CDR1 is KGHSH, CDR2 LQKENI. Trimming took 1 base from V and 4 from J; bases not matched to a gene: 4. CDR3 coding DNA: TGTGCCAGCTCACCACAGGGGGCTCGGTACGAGCAGTACTTC. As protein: CASSPQGARYEQYF.

CDR3 sequence reads: CSADSPRGGFF. CDR3 nucleotide sequence: TGCAGTGCCGACTCCCCTCGCGGCGGGTTCTTC. The chain couples TRBV20-1 to TRBJ2-1; D remains ambiguous. From germline, CDR1 is DFQATT and CDR2 SNEGSKA (reference sequence). This CDR3 has 11 residues. V lost 6 bases and J 15 bases, leaving 18 bases between the germline ends.

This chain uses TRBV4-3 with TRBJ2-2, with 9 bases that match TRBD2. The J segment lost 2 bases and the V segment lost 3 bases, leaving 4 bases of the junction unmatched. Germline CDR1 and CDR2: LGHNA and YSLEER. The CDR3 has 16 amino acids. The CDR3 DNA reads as TGCGCCAGCAGCCAGTTGACTAGCGGTAACACCGGGGAGCTGTTTTTT. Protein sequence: CASSQLTSGNTGELFF.

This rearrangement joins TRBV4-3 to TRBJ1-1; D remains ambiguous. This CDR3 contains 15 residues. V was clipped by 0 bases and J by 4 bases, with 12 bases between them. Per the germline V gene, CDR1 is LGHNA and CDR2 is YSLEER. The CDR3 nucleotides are TGCGCCAGCAGCCAAGATTGGGCAGTGCCCACTGAAGCTTTCTTT. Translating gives CASSQDWAVPTEAFF.

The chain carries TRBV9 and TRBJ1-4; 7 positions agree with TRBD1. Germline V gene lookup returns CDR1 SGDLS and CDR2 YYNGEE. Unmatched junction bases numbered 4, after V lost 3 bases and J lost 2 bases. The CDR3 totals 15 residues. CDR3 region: CASSALTGTNEKLFF. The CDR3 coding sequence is TGTGCCAGCAGCGCCCTGACAGGGACTAATGAAAAACTGTTTTTT.

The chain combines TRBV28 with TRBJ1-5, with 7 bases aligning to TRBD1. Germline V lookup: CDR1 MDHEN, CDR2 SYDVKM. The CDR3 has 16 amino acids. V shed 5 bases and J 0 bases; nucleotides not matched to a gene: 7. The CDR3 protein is CASSGQESYSNQPQHF. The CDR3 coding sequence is TGTGCCAGCAGTGGACAGGAATCCTATAGCAATCAGCCCCAGCATTTT.

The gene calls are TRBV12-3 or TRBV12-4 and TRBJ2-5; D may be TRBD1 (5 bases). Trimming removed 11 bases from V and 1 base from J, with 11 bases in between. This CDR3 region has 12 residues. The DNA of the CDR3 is TGTGCCGATGGGGCAGTCCAAGAGACCCAGTACTTC. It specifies CADGAVQETQYF.

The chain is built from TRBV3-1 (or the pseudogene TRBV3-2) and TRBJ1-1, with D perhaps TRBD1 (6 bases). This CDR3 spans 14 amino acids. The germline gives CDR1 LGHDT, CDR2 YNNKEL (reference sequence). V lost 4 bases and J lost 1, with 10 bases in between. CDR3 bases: TGTGCCAGCAGCCCAAGGGGGGGGAACACTGAAGCTTTCTTT. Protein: CASSPRGGNTEAFF.

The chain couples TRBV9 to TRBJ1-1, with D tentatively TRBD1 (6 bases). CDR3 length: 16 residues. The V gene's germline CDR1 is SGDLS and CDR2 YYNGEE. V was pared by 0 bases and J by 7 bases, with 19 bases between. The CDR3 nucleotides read TGTGCCAGCAGCGTAGGTATAGGGAGGGGGTCGGTTGAAGCTTTCTTT. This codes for CASSVGIGRGSVEAFF.

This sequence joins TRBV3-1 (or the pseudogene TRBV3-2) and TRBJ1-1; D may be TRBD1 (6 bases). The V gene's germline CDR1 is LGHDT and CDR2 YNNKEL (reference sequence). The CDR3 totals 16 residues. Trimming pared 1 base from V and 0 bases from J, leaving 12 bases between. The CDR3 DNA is TGTGCCAGCAGCCAAGGTGTAGGGGGAATGAACACTGAAGCTTTCTTT. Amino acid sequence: CASSQGVGGMNTEAFF.

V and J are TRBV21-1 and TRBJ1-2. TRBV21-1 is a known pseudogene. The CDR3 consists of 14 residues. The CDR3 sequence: CASSWRGPGYGYTF. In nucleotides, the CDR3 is TGTGCCAGCAGCTGGAGAGGGCCGGGGTATGGCTACACCTTC.

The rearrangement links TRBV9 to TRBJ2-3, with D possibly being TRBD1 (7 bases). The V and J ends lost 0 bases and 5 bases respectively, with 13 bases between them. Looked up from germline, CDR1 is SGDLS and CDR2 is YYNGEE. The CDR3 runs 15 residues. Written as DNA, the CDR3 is TGTGCCAGCAGCGTAGGGGCAGGGGGGAAAGATACGCAGTATTTT. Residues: CASSVGAGGKDTQYF.

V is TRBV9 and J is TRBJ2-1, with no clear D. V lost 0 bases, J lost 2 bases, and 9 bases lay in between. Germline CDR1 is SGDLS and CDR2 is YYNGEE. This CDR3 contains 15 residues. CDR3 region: CASSVDFAAYNEQFF. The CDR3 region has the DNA TGTGCCAGCAGCGTAGACTTTGCGGCCTACAATGAGCAGTTCTTC.

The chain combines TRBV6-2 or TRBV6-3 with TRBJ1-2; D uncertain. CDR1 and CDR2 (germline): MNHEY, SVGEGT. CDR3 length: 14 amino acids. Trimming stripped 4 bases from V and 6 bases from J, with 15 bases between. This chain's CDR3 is CASSFPVLSDGYTF. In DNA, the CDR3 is TGTGCCAGCAGTTTTCCGGTCCTCAGCGATGGCTACACCTTC.

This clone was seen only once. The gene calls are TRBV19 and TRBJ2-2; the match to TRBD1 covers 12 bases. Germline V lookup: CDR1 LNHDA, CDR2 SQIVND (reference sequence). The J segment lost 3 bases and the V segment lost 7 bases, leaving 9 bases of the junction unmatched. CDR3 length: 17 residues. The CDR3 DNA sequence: TGTGCCAGTATCATCCCGGGACAGGGGGCCCACACCGGGGAGCTGTTTTTT. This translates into CASIIPGQGAHTGELFF.

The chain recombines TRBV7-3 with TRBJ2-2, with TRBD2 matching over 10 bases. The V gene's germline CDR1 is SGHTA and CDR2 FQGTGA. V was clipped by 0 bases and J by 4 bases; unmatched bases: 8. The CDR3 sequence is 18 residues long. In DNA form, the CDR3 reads TGTGCCAGCAGCTTAACTCCCCGGAGCGGGGGGGCCACCGGGGAGCTGTTTTTT. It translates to CASSLTPRSGGATGELFF.

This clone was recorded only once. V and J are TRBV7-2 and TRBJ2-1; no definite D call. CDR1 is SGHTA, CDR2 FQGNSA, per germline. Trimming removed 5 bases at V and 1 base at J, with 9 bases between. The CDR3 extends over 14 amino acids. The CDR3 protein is CASSPSRSYNEQFF. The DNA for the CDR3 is TGTGCCAGCAGCCCGAGTCGATCCTACAATGAGCAGTTCTTC.

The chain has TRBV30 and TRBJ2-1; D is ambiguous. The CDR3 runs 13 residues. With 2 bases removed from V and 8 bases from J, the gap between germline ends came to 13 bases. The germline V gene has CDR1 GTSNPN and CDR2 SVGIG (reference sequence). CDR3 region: CAWSYPTHDEQFF. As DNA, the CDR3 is TGTGCCTGGAGTTATCCGACACACGATGAGCAGTTCTTC.

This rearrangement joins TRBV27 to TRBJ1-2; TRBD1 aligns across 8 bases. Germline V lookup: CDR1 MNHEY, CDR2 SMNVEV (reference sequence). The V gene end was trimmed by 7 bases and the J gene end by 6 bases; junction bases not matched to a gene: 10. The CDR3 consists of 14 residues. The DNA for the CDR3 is TGTGCCAGCACCATCCGGCAGGGGGCGCATGGCTACACCTTC. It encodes CASTIRQGAHGYTF.

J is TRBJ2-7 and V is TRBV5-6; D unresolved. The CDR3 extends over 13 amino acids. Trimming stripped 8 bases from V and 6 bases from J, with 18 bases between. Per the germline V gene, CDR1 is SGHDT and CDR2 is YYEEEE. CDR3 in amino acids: CASHTPPSGEQYF. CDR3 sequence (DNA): TGTGCCAGTCATACCCCCCCCTCCGGCGAGCAGTACTTC. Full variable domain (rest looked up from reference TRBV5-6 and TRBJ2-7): DAGVTQSPTHLIKTRGQQVTLRCSPKSGHDTVSWYQQALGQGPQFIFQYYEEEERQRGNFPDRFSGHQFPNYSSELNVNALLLGDSALYLCASHTPPSGEQYFGPGTRLTVT.

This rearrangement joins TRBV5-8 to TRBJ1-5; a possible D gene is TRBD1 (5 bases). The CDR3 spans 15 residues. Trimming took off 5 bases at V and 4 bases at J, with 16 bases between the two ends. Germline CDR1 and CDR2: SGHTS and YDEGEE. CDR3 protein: CASSSSGQPNQPQHF. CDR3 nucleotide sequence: TGTGCCAGCAGTTCCTCCGGACAACCGAATCAGCCCCAGCATTTT.

This chain's CDR3 is CASSLVAQGGTEAFF. For the CDR3, the DNA is TGTGCCAGCAGCTTAGTCGCCCAGGGGGGCACTGAAGCTTTCTTT. The gene calls are TRBV7-2 and TRBJ1-1; 7 bases match TRBD1. The CDR3 has 15 amino acids. The J segment lost 4 bases and the V segment lost 1 base, leaving 6 bases of the junction unmatched. Germline V lookup: CDR1 SGHTA, CDR2 FQGNSA.

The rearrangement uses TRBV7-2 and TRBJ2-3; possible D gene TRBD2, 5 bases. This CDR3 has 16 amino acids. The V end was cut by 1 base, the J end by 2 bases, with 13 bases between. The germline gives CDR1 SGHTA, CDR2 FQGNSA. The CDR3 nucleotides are TGTGCCAGCAGCTTAGTACCGATCCGGGACACAGATACGCAGTATTTT. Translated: CASSLVPIRDTDTQYF.

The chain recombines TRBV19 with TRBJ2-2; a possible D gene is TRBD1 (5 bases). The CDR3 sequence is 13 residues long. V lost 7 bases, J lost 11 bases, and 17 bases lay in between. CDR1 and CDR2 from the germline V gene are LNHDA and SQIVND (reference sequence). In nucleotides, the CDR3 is TGTGCCAGTAATCCCGTGGGGCAGGGAGAGCTGTTTTTT. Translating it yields CASNPVGQGELFF.